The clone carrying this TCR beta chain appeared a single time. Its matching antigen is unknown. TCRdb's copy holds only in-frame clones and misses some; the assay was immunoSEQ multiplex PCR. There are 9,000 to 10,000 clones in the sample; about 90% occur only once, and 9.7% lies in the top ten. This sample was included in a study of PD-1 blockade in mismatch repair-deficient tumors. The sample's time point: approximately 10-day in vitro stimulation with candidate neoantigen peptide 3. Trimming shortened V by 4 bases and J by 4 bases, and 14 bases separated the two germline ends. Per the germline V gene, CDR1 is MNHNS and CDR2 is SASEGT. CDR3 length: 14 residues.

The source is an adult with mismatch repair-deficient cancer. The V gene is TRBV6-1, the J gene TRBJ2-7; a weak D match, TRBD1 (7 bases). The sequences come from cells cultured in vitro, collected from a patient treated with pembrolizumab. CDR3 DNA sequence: TGTGCCAGCAGTGTAAGTCAGGGGGGTTACGAGCAGTACTTC. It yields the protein CASSVSQGGYEQYF.